Presented here are 11 T cell receptor beta chains from one specimen sequenced in a study of T cells in localized non-small cell lung cancer. Produced via immunoSEQ multiplex PCR; TCRdb's table is partial and in-frame only. Among tens of thousands of clones listed, 84% were seen once. The material was peripheral blood, obtained before any cancer treatment. All receptors derive from a female donor older than 55 with stage I lung adenocarcinoma.

This clone was found once. The chain joins TRBV10-3 to TRBJ1-1; D unclear. The CDR3 covers 14 residues. V lost 3 bases to trimming and J lost 5 bases, with 13 bases between them. Looked up from germline, CDR1 is ENHRY and CDR2 is SYGVKD. CDR3 nucleotide sequence: TGTGCCATCAGTGACCCCCGGGGAGGGACTGAAGCTTTCTTT. Its translation: CAISDPRGGTEAFF.

The chain combines TRBV2 with TRBJ1-5, with D perhaps matching TRBD1 (5 bases). The germline V gene has CDR1 SNHLY and CDR2 FYNNEI. V was shortened by 6 bases and J by 3 bases, with 12 bases between the two germline ends. This CDR3 has 14 amino acids. This CDR3 is CASSGDGSNQPQHF. Written as DNA, the CDR3 is TGTGCCAGCAGCGGGGACGGCTCCAATCAGCCCCAGCATTTT. The whole variable domain, remainder taken from reference TRBV2 and TRBJ1-5, is EPEVTQTPSHQVTQMGQEVILRCVPISNHLYFYWYRQILGQKVEFLVSFYNNEISEKSEIFDDQFSVERPDGSNFTLKIRSTKLEDSAMYFCASSGDGSNQPQHFGDGTRLSIL.

The chain uses TRBV11-3 and TRBJ2-3, with unresolved D. The V gene lost 1 base and the J gene lost 3 bases, with 8 bases spanning the gap. The CDR3 totals 14 residues. Germline V lookup: CDR1 SGHNT, CDR2 YENEEA. In nucleotides, the CDR3 is TGTGCCAGCAGCTTAGGTCAGGTTACAGATACGCAGTATTTT. Translation gives CASSLGQVTDTQYF.

This clone has ten or more counts. J is TRBJ1-5 and V is TRBV30, with 10 bases matching TRBD1. The CDR3 is 17 residues long. Trimming took 5 bases from V and 2 from J; bases not matched to a gene: 12. CDR1 and CDR2 from the germline V gene are GTSNPN and SVGIG (reference sequence). This CDR3 is CAWAGQGSSLGNQPQHF. The CDR3 coding sequence is TGTGCCTGGGCGGGACAGGGGTCCTCGCTTGGCAATCAGCCCCAGCATTTT.

This chain uses TRBV18 with TRBJ2-5; D unclear. From germline, CDR1 is KGHSH and CDR2 LQKENI. The CDR3 totals 11 residues. The V gene lost 9 bases and the J gene lost 5 bases, with 10 bases spanning the gap. CDR3 DNA: TGTGCCAGTTCCCAGGCCGAGACCCAGTACTTC. Translating gives CASSQAETQYF.

This clone occurred a few times. This chain connects TRBV7-6 to TRBJ2-1; no clear D gene. CDR1 SGHVS and CDR2 FNYEAQ come from the germline V gene. V was shortened by 3 bases and J by 6 bases, with 6 bases between the two germline ends. This CDR3 region has 12 residues. CDR3 coding DNA: TGTGCCAGCAGCTTTCCCGGCAATGAGCAGTTCTTC. It translates to CASSFPGNEQFF.

The rearrangement joins TRBV28 to TRBJ1-2, with TRBD1 as a possible D gene (5 bases). V lost 6 bases and J lost 3, with 20 bases in between. CDR1 and CDR2 from the germline V gene are MDHEN and SYDVKM. This CDR3 has 16 residues. The chain's CDR3 is CASSQPRGARYYGYTF. CDR3 in DNA: TGTGCCAGCAGCCAACCAAGGGGTGCGCGCTACTATGGCTACACCTTC.

The chain uses TRBV5-1 and TRBJ1-3; 7 positions agree with TRBD1. With V trimmed by 4 bases and J by 2 bases, 3 bases remained unmatched. CDR3 size: 14 residues. Germline V CDR1 and CDR2: SGHRS, YFSETQ. CDR3 DNA: TGCGCCAGCAGCCCTGGGACAGCTGGAAACACCATATATTTT. Residues: CASSPGTAGNTIYF.

V is TRBV6-6 and J is TRBJ2-7, with D maybe TRBD1 (5 bases). V gave up 5 bases and J gave up 0 bases, with 14 bases separating them. The CDR3 contains 15 residues. Germline values: CDR1 MNHNY, CDR2 SVGAGI (reference sequence). CDR3 region: CASSPNRQGSYEQYF. CDR3 coding DNA: TGTGCCAGCAGTCCGAACCGGCAGGGCTCCTACGAGCAGTACTTC.

This rearrangement joins TRBV19 to TRBJ2-2, with 11 bases matching TRBD2. Germline V gene data show CDR1 as LNHDA and CDR2 as SQIVND (reference sequence). The CDR3 has 17 amino acids. J lost 5 bases, V lost 4 bases, and 9 bases had no gene match. CDR3 sequence: CASSKSGLAGRTGELFF. CDR3 bases: TGTGCCAGTAGTAAATCCGGACTAGCGGGTAGAACCGGGGAGCTGTTTTTT.

The chain has TRBV5-1 and TRBJ1-5, with 7 bases aligning to TRBD1. V lost 4 bases and J lost 3; bases outside the gene matches: 7. Germline V gene data show CDR1 as SGHRS and CDR2 as YFSETQ. The CDR3 contains 15 residues. In DNA, the CDR3 is TGCGCCAGCAGCCCTGGGACAGCGTTCAATCAGCCCCAGCATTTT. Its translation is CASSPGTAFNQPQHF.